This T cell receptor (beta chain) was captured by sequencing in a study of T cell repertoires in cytomegalovirus infection. Study-level information: Peptides in the study included HLA-C-restricted and HLA-B-restricted CMV epitopes. Evidence of both CMV infection and a matching HLA type came from public TCR beta signatures. Study conclusions and caveats: Individuals carrying CMV plus the relevant HLA were identified by cumulative frequency of public TCR beta families. Clonotype analysis showed dominance of the ex vivo response by HLA-C-restricted CMV-specific TCR beta clonotypes.

This clonotype was observed at least ten times. The target antigen is unknown. TCRdb reanalysed the reads using MiXCR and keeps one entry per CDR3 protein. The table includes more than 250,000 distinct CDR3 sequences, more than 20% detected once. The sequencing here drew on cultured PBMCs, taken from culture after CMV antigen stimulation. The sequence was collected from a human donor in good health (CMV status not recorded). Some clones in this sample may be carry-over from other donors' samples.

The CDR3 nucleotides are TGTGCCTGGAGCCAAGGACTAGCGGGCTACGAGCAGTACTTC. Amino acids: CAWSQGLAGYEQYF. The chain recombines TRBV30 with TRBJ2-7, with 11 nucleotides matching TRBD2. Germline lookup yields CDR1 GTSNPN and CDR2 SVGIG (reference sequence). This CDR3 is built from 14 residues. V dropped 3 bases and J dropped 3; count of bases not matched to a gene: 4.